This TCR beta chain was recovered during a study of CD8+CD57+ T cells in acquired aplastic anemia. About the research overall: The study obtained an average of around 3.4 ug of DNA from sorted CD4+ and CD8+ cells. Study conclusions and caveats: Patients did not significantly differ from controls in CD8+ Simpson's diversity.

A note on this clonotype: Its target is unknown.

Both TCR beta VDJ combination and CDR3 sequence profiling were carried out. Genomic DNA was the template for this profiling. TCRdb itself ran the reads through MiXCR, one entry per CDR3 protein. The data show 86,000 or so distinct CDR3 sequences, 40% to 55% seen once. Germline V gene lookup returns CDR1 LNHNV and CDR2 YYDKDF (reference sequence). Germline trimming cut 8 bases from V and 4 bases from J; bases unmatched to any gene: 10. The CDR3 runs 14 residues. The sequence derives from a human donor in good health, serving as a control. The specimen was sorted CD4+, CD8+, or CD8+CD57+ T cells (not recorded which) from PBMCs. The chain has TRBV15 and TRBJ1-1; 7 positions match TRBD1. The CDR3 bases are TGTGCCACCCGGCAAGGGGGCAAGTTCACTGAAGCTTTCTTT. Translated: CATRQGGKFTEAFF.